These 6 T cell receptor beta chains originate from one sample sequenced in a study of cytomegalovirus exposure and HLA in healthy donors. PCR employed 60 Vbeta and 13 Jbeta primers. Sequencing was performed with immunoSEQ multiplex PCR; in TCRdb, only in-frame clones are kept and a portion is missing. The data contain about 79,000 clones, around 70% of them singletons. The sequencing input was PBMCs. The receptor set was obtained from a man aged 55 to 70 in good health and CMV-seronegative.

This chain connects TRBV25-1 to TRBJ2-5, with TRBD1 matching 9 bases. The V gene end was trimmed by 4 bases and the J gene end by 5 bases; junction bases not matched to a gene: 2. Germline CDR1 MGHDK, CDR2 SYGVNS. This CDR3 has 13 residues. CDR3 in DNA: TGTGCCAGCAGTGTACAGGGGGCGGAGACCCAGTACTTC. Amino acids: CASSVQGAETQYF.

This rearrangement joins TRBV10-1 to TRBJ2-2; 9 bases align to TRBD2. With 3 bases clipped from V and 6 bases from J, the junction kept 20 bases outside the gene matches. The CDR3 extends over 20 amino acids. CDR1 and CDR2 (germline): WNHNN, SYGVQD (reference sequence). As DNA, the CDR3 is TGCGCCAGCAGTGAAACGGGAAGGGGGCTTAGCGGGAGAGCCCCCGGGGAGCTGTTTTTT. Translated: CASSETGRGLSGRAPGELFF.

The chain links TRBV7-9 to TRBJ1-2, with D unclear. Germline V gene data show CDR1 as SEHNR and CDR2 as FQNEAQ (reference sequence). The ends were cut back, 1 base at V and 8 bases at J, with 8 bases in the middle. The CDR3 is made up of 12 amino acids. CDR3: CASSLVEEGYTF. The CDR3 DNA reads TGTGCCAGCAGCTTAGTGGAGGAAGGCTACACCTTC.

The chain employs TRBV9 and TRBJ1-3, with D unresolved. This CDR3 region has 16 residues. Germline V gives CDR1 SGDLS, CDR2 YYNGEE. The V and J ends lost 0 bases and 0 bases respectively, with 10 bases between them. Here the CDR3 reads CASSVDYTNSGNTIYF. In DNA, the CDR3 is TGTGCCAGCAGCGTAGATTACACTAACTCTGGAAACACCATATATTTT.

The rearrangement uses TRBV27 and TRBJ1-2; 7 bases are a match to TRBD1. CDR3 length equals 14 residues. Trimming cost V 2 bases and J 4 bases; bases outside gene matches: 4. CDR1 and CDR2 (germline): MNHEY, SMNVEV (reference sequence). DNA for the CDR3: TGTGCCAGCAGTTTAAAAGGGGGCTCCTATGGCTACACCTTC. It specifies CASSLKGGSYGYTF.

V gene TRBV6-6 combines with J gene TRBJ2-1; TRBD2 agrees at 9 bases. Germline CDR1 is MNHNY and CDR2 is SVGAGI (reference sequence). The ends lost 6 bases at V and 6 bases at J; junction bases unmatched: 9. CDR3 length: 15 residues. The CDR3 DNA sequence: TGTGCCAGCAGACCCGGCGGGGGGGCCCTCAATGAGCAGTTCTTC. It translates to CASRPGGGALNEQFF.